This TCR beta chain emerged from a study of CD8 T cells in Susac syndrome. Study results and limitations: Regarding the TCR sequencing and HLA analysis, the study admitted that a relatively small number of individuals were involved.

Reverse transcription of roughly 0.45 to 1 ug RNA was performed with random hexamers. With immunoSEQ multiplex PCR, TCR beta CDR3 was amplified across 54 Vbeta and 13 Jbeta. TCRdb reprocessed the immunoSEQ multiplex PCR reads with MiXCR, giving one entry per CDR3 protein. The sample lists around 150,000 distinct CDR3 sequences, approximately 95% occurring once. Points on this clonotype: What it recognizes is unknown.

The V gene lost 7 bases and the J gene lost 2 bases, with 21 bases spanning the gap. CDR3 length equals 16 residues. Sequencing of TCR beta covered CD8+ and CD4+ T cells obtained from blood. Bulk CD8+ and CD4+ cells came from magnetic negative isolation; CD8+ TEMRA by FACS. The sequenced sample consisted of CD4+ T cells from PBMCs. The TCR was taken from a human donor with multiple sclerosis. The chain carries TRBV23-1 and TRBJ2-7, with D possibly matching TRBD1 (5 bases). TRBV23-1 is an open reading frame whose function is uncertain. The CDR3 DNA is TGCGCCAGCACCCAAGGAAGGCAGGGAACTCCCTACGAGCAGTACTTC. The encoded protein is CASTQGRQGTPYEQYF.